This T cell receptor beta chain was profiled in a study of T cell therapy after organ transplantation. Study at large: T cell doses, up to 6, came every 2 weeks; follow-up lasted 25 to 35 weeks.

This CDR3 is 15 amino acids long. As to this clone: Its antigen is undetermined.

Study-level points and caveats: Few nonresponder expansions may reflect low coverage from poor CD8+ yield. Pretherapy CD8 clonality inversely correlated with its fold change after therapy.

Generated by immunoSEQ multiplex PCR, the TCRdb table keeps only in-frame clones and is missing some. This table has fewer than 1,500 clones, under 75% appearing once. The TCR originated in a human patient who had received a solid organ transplant and had CMV disease. V usage is TRBV5-2 and J usage is TRBJ2-1; TRBD1, as called in the table, went unchecked against the DNA. TRBV5-2 is described as a pseudogene. Sequenced here: CD8+ T cells from blood, sampled before autologous CMV-specific T cell therapy. CDR3 in DNA: TGTGCCAGCAGCCCTAGGACAGTCTCCTACAATGAGCAGTTCTTC. Its protein product is CASSPRTVSYNEQFF.